The rows below give T cell receptor beta chains drawn from one sample of a study of shared clonotypes between healthy human individuals. Assay used: immunoSEQ multiplex PCR; TCRdb lists only in-frame clones, some missing. This repertoire shows about 1,500,000 clones, roughly 95% found once; its top ten account for 1% to 1.5%. Sequencing was performed on naive CD4+ T cells sorted from blood. The receptors were gathered from a man aged 25 to 45 in good health. CDR3s include the opening cysteine and the closing phenylalanine or tryptophan. Each record gives: J gene, D gene, V gene, clone size, CDR3 DNA, CDR3 protein. The D gene is left open where the match is weak. A clone size is listed for some rows: how often the clone was seen (once, few, many), or a class if it is expanded.

TRBJ2-7,TRBD2,TRBV28,NA,TGTGCCAGCAGTTTAAGACTAGCGGGATGGTACGAGCAGTACTTC,CASSLRLAGWYEQYF
TRBJ2-3,TRBD2,TRBV7-2,NA,TGTGCCAGCATCCTTACGCCGGGACTAGGGACAGATACGCAGTATTTT,CASILTPGLGTDTQYF
TRBJ2-1,NA,TRBV7-9,NA,TGTGCCAGCAGCCGGGGGTACAATGAGCAGTTCTTC,CASSRGYNEQFF
TRBJ1-1,NA,TRBV7-8,NA,TGTGCCAGCAGCTTAGCGTACACTGAAGCTTTCTTT,CASSLAYTEAFF
TRBJ1-1,NA,TRBV18,few,TGTGCCAGCTCACCACCGAGCGGGATTGTGGCTTTCTTT,CASSPPSGIVAFF
TRBJ2-3,NA,TRBV27,NA,TGTGCCAGCAGTTTGTCCAGGGGCCCAGATACGCAGTATTTT,CASSLSRGPDTQYF
TRBJ2-1,TRBD2,TRBV14,NA,TGTGCCAGCAGCCAGGGCCCGGCGACTAGCGGGAGTTACAATGAGCAGTTCTTC,CASSQGPATSGSYNEQFF
TRBJ2-3,TRBD1,TRBV7-2,NA,TGTGCCAGCAGACGGGGACAGGGGCCATACACAGATACGCAGTATTTT,CASRRGQGPYTDTQYF
TRBJ2-2,TRBD2,TRBV29-1,once,TGCAGCGTTGTAGCGGGGCCGAACACCGGGGAGCTGTTTTTT,CSVVAGPNTGELFF
TRBJ2-7,TRBD2,TRBV30,NA,TGTGCCTGGGAACTGACTAGCGGAATCTCCTACGAGCAGTACTTC,CAWELTSGISYEQYF
TRBJ1-5,NA,TRBV15,NA,TGTGCCACCAGCGAAGGGACCAATCAGCCCCAGCATTTT,CATSEGTNQPQHF
TRBJ2-3,NA,TRBV10-3,NA,TGTGCCATCAGTGAGTCGGGCAGCCCGATAGATACGCAGTATTTT,CAISESGSPIDTQYF
TRBJ2-7,NA,TRBV6-5,NA,TGTGCCTCCCGGGACGTAGCCTACGAGCAGTACTTC,CASRDVAYEQYF
TRBJ2-2,NA,TRBV5-1,once,TGCGCCAGCAGCTTGGAGAGATACGGAGGGGAGCTGTTTTTT,CASSLERYGGELFF
TRBJ2-7,NA,TRBV6-5,NA,TGTGCCAGCAGTAACGGGGGACCCTACTCCTACGAGCAGTACTTC,CASSNGGPYSYEQYF
TRBJ2-7,NA,TRBV7-9,NA,TGTGCCAGCAGCCCCACAGCGTACTCCTACGAGCAGTACTTC,CASSPTAYSYEQYF
TRBJ2-1,NA,TRBV5-1,NA,TGCGCCAGCAGGGATGGAGGAAGCTCCTACAATGAGCAGTTCTTC,CASRDGGSSYNEQFF
TRBJ2-2,NA,TRBV7-9,NA,TGTGCCAGCAGCTTAGAGGAGACCAGGGCTCGGGCCGGGGAGCTGTTTTTT,CASSLEETRARAGELFF
TRBJ1-2,NA,TRBV6-1,NA,TGTGCCAGCAGGGAAGGAGCTAACTATGGCTACACCTTC,CASREGANYGYTF
TRBJ2-1,TRBD2,TRBV10-2,NA,TGCGCCAGCAAGTTTAGCGGGGGGGGGCAGTTCTTC,CASKFSGGGQFF
TRBJ2-7,TRBD2,TRBV5-4,once,TGTGCCAGCAGCCCCCTAGCGGGAGGGCGATCCTACGAGCAGTACTTC,CASSPLAGGRSYEQYF
TRBJ2-2,NA,TRBV5-1,NA,TGCGCCAGCAGCTTGGCCGCGGGAAAGTACACCGGGGAGCTGTTTTTT,CASSLAAGKYTGELFF
TRBJ2-3,TRBD2,TRBV9,NA,TGTGCCAGCAGCGCGGGACTAGCGGGAACAGATACGCAGTATTTT,CASSAGLAGTDTQYF
TRBJ2-5,TRBD1,TRBV7-2,NA,TGTGCCAGCAGTCCACAGGGGGCCGCGGAGACCCAGTACTTC,CASSPQGAAETQYF
TRBJ2-2,NA,TRBV28,NA,TGTGCCAGCAGTGTCATAGTGTACACCGGGGAGCTGTTTTTT,CASSVIVYTGELFF
TRBJ2-1,TRBD2,TRBV5-4,NA,TGTGCCAGCAGCTTGCAGCGGGGAAACAATGAGCAGTTCTTC,CASSLQRGNNEQFF
TRBJ2-2,TRBD2,TRBV28,NA,TGTGCCAGCAGTTTATTAGCGGGAGGTGGGGAGCTGTTTTTT,CASSLLAGGGELFF
TRBJ2-7,TRBD1,TRBV6-6,NA,TGTGCCAGCGGGGAAACAGGGGGACGGTACGAGCAGTACTTC,CASGETGGRYEQYF
TRBJ2-7,TRBD2,TRBV7-9,NA,TGTGCCAGCATCAATAACAGGTTTAGCGGGAGTGGTGAGCAGTACTTC,CASINNRFSGSGEQYF